This T cell receptor (beta chain) was identified during a study of CXCR3-negative and CXCR3-positive naive CD8 T cells. Turning to the study itself: With about 1.5 +/- 0.3 million reads per library, the TRB reads numbered 110 million to 150 million in total. Study observations and caveats: Naive cells used TRBV-TRBJ genes in much the same way whether CXCR3-negative or CXCR3-positive; memory cells did not. The study found more hydrophobic TRB CDR3s in CXCR3-positive naive cells than in CXCR3-negative naive cells.

The CDR3 is 16 residues long. Germline V gene data show CDR1 as MDHEN and CDR2 as SYDVKM. The method, 5' RACE with UMI labels, was used to prepare the TRB cDNA libraries. Following a re-call of the 5' RACE reads, TCRdb has one entry per CDR3 protein and lacks DNA. The sample includes about 56,000 distinct CDR3 sequences. As regards this clonotype: Its specificity is unknown.

Source material: naive CXCR3+ CD8+ T cells from blood. Sample subset: CD45RO-CCR7+CD27+CD95- naive CD8+ T cells expressing CXCR3 (TNR3+). The rearrangement uses TRBV28 and TRBJ2-7; TCRdb's D call of TRBD1 is untestable without DNA. This receptor was identified in a human donor in good health. Some clones in this sample may be carry-over from other donors' samples. CDR3 sequence reads: CASSFPKDRGTYEQYF.